This TCR beta chain comes out of a study of human T cells and chemical hapten exposure (dated by TCRdb to about 2021). For the study in its entirety: For sensitization, 2% DPC in acetone was applied to an approximately 2 cm by approximately 2 cm area of upper inner arm skin. Throughout the roughly 26-week study period, patients were also given weekly therapeutic DPC doses on the scalp. Patch testing was done on the upper back using Finn chambers containing 0.01% DPC, and results were scored after 6 days according to International Contact Dermatitis Research Group standards. Most of the patients in the cohort were female, and the cohort covered alopecia areata with under or over 50% scalp involvement, alopecia totalis and alopecia universalis. Libraries were combined into a pool for sequencing, and differences in TCR yield between samples came mainly from small differences in library volumes within the pool. This study followed changes in the peripheral blood TCR repertoire in vivo during primary and secondary sensitization of alopecia patients to the hapten diphenylcyclopropenone (DPC). Blood samples were taken from patients before sensitization (week 0) and then at 2, 6 and about 24 weeks after DPC sensitization. For TCR sequencing, blood came from about 28 alopecia patients at anywhere from one to four time points (pre-sensitization, 2, 6 and 24 weeks).

The sample's time point label is to be understood as: pre-sensitization, week 0. The treatment or condition label of this sample denotes: therapeutic diphenylcyclopropenone sensitization with weekly scalp DPC. Blood at each patch-test visit was drawn before the patch test was applied. Eligible patients were aged 18 to 70, diagnosed with alopecia, deemed suitable for DPC therapy, and excluded if pregnant. Total RNA was isolated from unfractionated whole blood collected in Tempus Blood RNA tubes. Comment on this clonotype: Its antigen target is currently unknown. Base qualities are missing; no much larger clone stands one base away.

Spanning cysteine to phenylalanine, the CDR3 consists of 13 amino acids. Only CDR3 DNA remains: 39 bases, in frame from the first base. Trimming at the junction amounts to 0 bases on V and 1 base on J, and the germline ends lie 6 bases apart. The germline V gene (reference sequence) yields GTSNPN for CDR1 and SVGIG for CDR2. The library was produced with RACE. The sequencer listed for this sample is NextSeq 500. During library preparation, unique molecular identifiers were attached to individual cDNA molecules so that TCRs could be counted quantitatively and reproducibly. Each blood RNA sample was used to sequence both TCR alpha and TCR beta chains. From the authors' description of their analysis: A median of approximately 96,000 TCRs per sample was observed, with a range of 23,224 to 690,600. The Decombinator software suite was used to annotate V, J and CDR3 in the TCR reads. For the PS versus PT1 abundance plots, all samples were subsampled to the same number of TCRs (28,000). Expanded TCRs were defined as absent before sensitization and observed at least eight times at the 2-week time point. TCRdb reran the public reads through fastp at Q25 and MiXCR, keeping productive beta chains. Under each unique CDR3 protein, matching rows form one entry showing the most common genes and DNA. Clone size and V and J calls follow TCRdb, not the original study. The sample table contains about 98,000 distinct CDR3 sequences; only one count was recorded for under 14% of them. The ten largest make up about 3.1% of the sample.

Broad study findings and their caveats: After repeated subsampling, changes were observed in the strength of the expansion versus patch-test correlation and in the threshold at which the correlation became significant. Because every patient had alopecia, a presumed autoimmune disease, the patients' immune response might differ from that of healthy individuals. Significantly more large CDR3 similarity clusters were formed by expanded TCRs than by pre-sensitization or healthy control sets, consistent with antigen-driven responses. The number of TCRs above 1 in 1000 frequency did not change with DPC sensitization; there was no evidence of global repertoire structure alterations. The number of PT1 expanded TCRs positively correlated with patch test score, significant at thresholds 8, 16 and 32 but not 4.

The sequence is built from TRBV30 and TRBJ1-1, with the D gene too uncertain to name. The sequence derives from a woman in her sixties with alopecia areata. Some clones in this sample may be carry-over from other donors' samples. The sample consisted of whole blood, taken in connection with sensitization to the hapten diphenylcyclopropenone (DPC). For the CDR3, the sequence is CAWSVPGNTEAFF. The DNA reads TGTGCCTGGAGTGTACCGGGGAACACTGAAGCTTTCTTT.